What follows is one TCR beta chain and its context. The sample has other DNA sequences that encode this CDR3 too. Generated by immunoSEQ multiplex PCR, the TCRdb table keeps only in-frame clones and is missing some. The table shows about 200,000 clones, with approximately 88% occurring only once. This CDR3 has 15 amino acids. Germline-derived CDR1 and CDR2 are MNHNS and SASEGT. With 3 bases clipped from V and 2 bases from J, the junction kept 5 bases outside the gene matches. The data stem from a study of blood T cell repertoires in COVID-19. Cohort 3 recovered donors had two negative PCRs, clearance, or symptom resolution.

Sequenced: PBMCs or T cells enriched from blood (not recorded which). This chain joins TRBV6-1 and TRBJ2-7; 9 bases map to TRBD2. This TCR was sampled from a woman aged 18-29 years who had recovered from COVID-19. CDR3 in DNA: TGTGCCAGCAGTGACCTTGCGGGGGGGCCCTACGAGCAGTACTTC. This sequence encodes CASSDLAGGPYEQYF.